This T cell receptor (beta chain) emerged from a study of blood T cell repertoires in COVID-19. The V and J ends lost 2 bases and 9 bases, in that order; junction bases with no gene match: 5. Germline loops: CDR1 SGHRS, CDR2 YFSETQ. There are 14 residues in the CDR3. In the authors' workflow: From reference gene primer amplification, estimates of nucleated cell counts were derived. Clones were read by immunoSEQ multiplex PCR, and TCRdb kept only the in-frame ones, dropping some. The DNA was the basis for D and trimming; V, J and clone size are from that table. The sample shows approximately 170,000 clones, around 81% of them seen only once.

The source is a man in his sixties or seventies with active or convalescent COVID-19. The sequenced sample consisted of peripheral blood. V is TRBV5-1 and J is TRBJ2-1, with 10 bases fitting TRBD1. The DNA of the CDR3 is TGCGCCAGCAGCTTCGGACAGGGGGTCACTGAGCAGTTCTTC. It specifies CASSFGQGVTEQFF. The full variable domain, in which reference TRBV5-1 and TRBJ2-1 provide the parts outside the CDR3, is KAGVTQTPRYLIKTRGQQVTLSCSPISGHRSVSWYQQTPGQGLQFLFEYFSETQRNKGNFPGRFSGRQFSNSRSEMNVSTLELGDSALYLCASSFGQGVTEQFFGPGTRLTVL.